The sequence of this T cell receptor beta chain was determined in a study of neurological immune-mediated disorders. The germline V gene has CDR1 SGHDT and CDR2 YYEEEE. The CDR3 is 15 amino acids. After removal of 1 base from V and 5 bases from J, the junction contained 4 bases not matched to a gene. The cDNA was generated through 5'RACE incorporating 10-nucleotide random UMIs. MiXCR, applied by TCRdb to the 5' RACE reads, yields one record per CDR3 protein. The table lists 110,000 or so distinct CDR3 sequences, about 3.2% of them singletons. This clonotype was seen at least ten times. This chain links TRBV5-6 with TRBJ2-7; 12 nucleotides agree with TRBD2. The sequence came from a woman under 40 with multiple sclerosis. Sequencing used PBMCs. The CDR3 DNA reads TGTGCCAGCAGCTTGAGGACTAGCGGGGTCCACGAGCAGTACTTC. Amino acid sequence: CASSLRTSGVHEQYF. Full variable domain (missing parts from reference TRBV5-6 and TRBJ2-7): DAGVTQSPTHLIKTRGQQVTLRCSPKSGHDTVSWYQQALGQGPQFIFQYYEEEERQRGNFPDRFSGHQFPNYSSELNVNALLLGDSALYLCASSLRTSGVHEQYFGPGTRLTVT.